This TCR beta chain stems from a study of T-cell memory formation after mild COVID-19. Across the whole study: TCR clusters largely stayed donor specific. Study-wide findings and caveats: Most CD4+ clones that shrank were in CM and EM, while CD8+ ones turned up in EMRA. Day 15 to 85 contractors were CD4/CD8 balanced; later expanders leaned CD4+. Detection of some responders pre-infection suggested pre-existing cross-reactive memory T cells participated.

TCRdb called the 5' RACE reads again in MiXCR, with one record for every CDR3 protein. The table records about 470,000 distinct CDR3 sequences, 20% to 30% of them present only once. The germline V gene has CDR1 DFQATT and CDR2 SNEGSKA (reference sequence). Deletions cut 1 base from V and 7 bases from J, with 17 bases between. The CDR3 is made up of 15 amino acids. As to this clonotype: Antigen unknown.

The TCR comes from an adult woman who had mild COVID-19 (a few samples of this study predate the infection). Cell type and time point are not known. The gene calls are TRBV20-1 and TRBJ2-1; D possibly corresponds to TRBD1 (6 bases). The specimen was PBMCs or a T cell subset sorted from them (not recorded which). The CDR3 spells CSARGAGAARNEQFF. CDR3 in DNA: TGCAGTGCTAGAGGGGCAGGGGCCGCCCGAAATGAGCAGTTCTTC.